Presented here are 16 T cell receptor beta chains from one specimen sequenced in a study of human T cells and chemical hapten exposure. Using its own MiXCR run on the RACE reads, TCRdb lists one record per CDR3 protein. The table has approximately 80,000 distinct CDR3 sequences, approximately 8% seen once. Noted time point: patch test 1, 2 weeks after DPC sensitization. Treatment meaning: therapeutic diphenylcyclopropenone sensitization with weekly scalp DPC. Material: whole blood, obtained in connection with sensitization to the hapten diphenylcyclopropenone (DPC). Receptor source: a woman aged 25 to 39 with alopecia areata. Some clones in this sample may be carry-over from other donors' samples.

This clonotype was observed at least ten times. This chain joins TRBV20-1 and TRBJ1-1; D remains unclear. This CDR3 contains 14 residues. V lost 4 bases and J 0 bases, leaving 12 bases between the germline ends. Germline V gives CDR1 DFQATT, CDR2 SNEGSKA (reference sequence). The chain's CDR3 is CSATLGRMNTEAFF. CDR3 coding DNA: TGCAGTGCTACGCTCGGACGGATGAACACTGAAGCTTTCTTT.

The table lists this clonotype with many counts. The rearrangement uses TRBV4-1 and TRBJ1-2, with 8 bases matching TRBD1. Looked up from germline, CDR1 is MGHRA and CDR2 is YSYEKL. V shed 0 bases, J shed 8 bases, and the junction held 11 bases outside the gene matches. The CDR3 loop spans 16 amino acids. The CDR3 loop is CASSQEAQGVSDGYTF. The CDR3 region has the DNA TGCGCCAGCAGCCAAGAGGCACAGGGGGTATCTGACGGCTACACCTTC.

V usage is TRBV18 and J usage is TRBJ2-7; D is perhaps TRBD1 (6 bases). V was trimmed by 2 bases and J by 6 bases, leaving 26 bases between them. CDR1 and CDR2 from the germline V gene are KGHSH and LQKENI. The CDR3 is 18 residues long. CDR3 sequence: CASSPIPLGAAIPAEQYF. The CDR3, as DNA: TGTGCCAGCTCACCAATCCCTCTGGGGGCAGCTATTCCTGCCGAGCAGTACTTC.

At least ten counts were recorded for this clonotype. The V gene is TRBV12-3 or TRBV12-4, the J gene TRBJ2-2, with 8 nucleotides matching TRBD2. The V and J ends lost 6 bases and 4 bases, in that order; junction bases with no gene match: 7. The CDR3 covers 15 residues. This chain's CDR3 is CASRIGTRGTGELFF. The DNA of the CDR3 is TGTGCCAGCAGGATCGGGACTAGGGGCACCGGGGAGCTGTTTTTT.

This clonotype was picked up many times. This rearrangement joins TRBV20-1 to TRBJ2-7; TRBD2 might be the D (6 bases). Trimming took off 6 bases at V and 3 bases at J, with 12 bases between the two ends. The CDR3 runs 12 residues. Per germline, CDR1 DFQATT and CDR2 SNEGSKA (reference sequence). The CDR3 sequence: CSAWPEGYEQYF. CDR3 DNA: TGCAGTGCGTGGCCGGAGGGCTACGAGCAGTACTTC.

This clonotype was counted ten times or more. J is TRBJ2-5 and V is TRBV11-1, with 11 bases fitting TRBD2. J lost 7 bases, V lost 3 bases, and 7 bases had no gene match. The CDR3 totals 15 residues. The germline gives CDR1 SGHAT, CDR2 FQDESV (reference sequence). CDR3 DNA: TGTGCCAGCAGCTTTGTAGCGGGGGGGCCCCGGACCCAGTACTTC. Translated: CASSFVAGGPRTQYF. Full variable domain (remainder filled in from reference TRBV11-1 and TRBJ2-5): EAEVAQSPRYKITEKSQAVAFWCDPISGHATLYWYRQILGQGPELLVQFQDESVVDDSQLPKDRFSAERLKGVDSTLKIQPAELGDSAMYLCASSFVAGGPRTQYFGPGTRLLVL.

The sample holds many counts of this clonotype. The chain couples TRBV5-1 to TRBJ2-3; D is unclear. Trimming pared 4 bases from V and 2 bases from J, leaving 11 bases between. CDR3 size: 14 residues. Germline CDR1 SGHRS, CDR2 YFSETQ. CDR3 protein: CASSAALSTDTQYF. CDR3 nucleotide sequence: TGCGCCAGCAGCGCCGCCCTATCCACAGATACGCAGTATTTT.

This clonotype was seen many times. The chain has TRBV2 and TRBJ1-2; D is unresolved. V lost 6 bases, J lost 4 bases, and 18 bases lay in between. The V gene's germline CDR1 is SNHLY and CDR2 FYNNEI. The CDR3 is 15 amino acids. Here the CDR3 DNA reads TGTGCCAGCAGACCTGAAAGTAAATCGCTCTATGGCTACACCTTC. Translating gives CASRPESKSLYGYTF.

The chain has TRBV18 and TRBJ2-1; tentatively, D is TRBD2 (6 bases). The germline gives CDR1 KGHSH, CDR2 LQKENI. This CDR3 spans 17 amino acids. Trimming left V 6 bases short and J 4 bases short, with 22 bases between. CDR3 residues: CASSRGSGEVGYNEQFF. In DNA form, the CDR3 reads TGTGCCAGCTCCCGGGGGTCTGGCGAGGTGGGATACAATGAGCAGTTCTTC.

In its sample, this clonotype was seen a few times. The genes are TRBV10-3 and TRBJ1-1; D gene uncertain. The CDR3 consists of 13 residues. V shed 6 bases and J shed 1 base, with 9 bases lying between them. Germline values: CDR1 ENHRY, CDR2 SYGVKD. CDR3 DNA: TGTGCCATCAGGCCGCAGGAGAACACTGAAGCTTTCTTT. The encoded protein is CAIRPQENTEAFF.

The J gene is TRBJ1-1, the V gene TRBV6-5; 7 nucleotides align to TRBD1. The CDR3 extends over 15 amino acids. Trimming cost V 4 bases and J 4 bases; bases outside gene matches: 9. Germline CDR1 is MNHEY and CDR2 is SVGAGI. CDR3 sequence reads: CASSFDRVSVTEAFF. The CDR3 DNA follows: TGTGCCAGCAGTTTTGACAGGGTTAGTGTCACTGAAGCTTTCTTT.

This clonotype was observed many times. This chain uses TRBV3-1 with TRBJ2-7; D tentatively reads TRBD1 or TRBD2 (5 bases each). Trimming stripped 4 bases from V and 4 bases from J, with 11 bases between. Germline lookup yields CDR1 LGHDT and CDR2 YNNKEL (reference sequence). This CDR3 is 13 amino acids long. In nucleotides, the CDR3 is TGTGCCAGCAGCCCCGGGACGGTATACGAGCAGTACTTC. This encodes CASSPGTVYEQYF.

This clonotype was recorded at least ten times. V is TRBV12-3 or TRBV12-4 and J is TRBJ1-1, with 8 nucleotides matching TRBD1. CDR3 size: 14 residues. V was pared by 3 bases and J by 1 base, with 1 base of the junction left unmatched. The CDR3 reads CASSFDRGNTEAFF. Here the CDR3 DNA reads TGTGCCAGCAGTTTTGACAGGGGGAACACTGAAGCTTTCTTT.

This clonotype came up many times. CDR3 DNA sequence: TGTGCCAGCACCCCTTCCAGGGACACCGGGGAGCTGTTTTTT. It yields the protein CASTPSRDTGELFF. The genes are TRBV28 and TRBJ2-2, with D perhaps TRBD1 (5 bases). V gave up 7 bases and J gave up 3 bases, with 12 bases separating them. Germline V gives CDR1 MDHEN, CDR2 SYDVKM. This CDR3 region has 14 residues.

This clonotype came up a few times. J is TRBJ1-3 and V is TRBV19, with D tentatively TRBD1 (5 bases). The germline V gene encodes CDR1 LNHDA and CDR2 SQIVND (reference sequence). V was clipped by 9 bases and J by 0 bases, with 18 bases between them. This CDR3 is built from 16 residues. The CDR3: CASLRWGPGSGNTIYF. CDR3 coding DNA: TGTGCCAGCCTTCGCTGGGGACCAGGCTCTGGAAACACCATATATTTT.

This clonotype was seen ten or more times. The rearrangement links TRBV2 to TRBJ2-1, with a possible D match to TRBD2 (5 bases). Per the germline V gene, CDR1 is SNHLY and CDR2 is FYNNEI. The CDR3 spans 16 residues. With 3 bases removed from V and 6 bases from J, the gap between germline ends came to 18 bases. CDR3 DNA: TGTGCCAGCAGTGAGGGCGGGCAAGTCGGGTCCAATGAGCAGTTCTTC. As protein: CASSEGGQVGSNEQFF.